This T cell receptor (beta chain) appears in the sequencing data of a study of Ad26.COV2.S vaccination and SARS-CoV-2 variants. The wider study: Intramuscular Ad26.COV2.S doses were given once or twice, 56 days apart. Study-wide results and caveats: Reported findings describe substantial breadth in spike-specific CD8+ and CD4+ T cell responses following vaccination.

Note on this clone: The antigen is unknown.

J was trimmed by 2 bases and V by 4 bases; bases with no gene match: 6. This CDR3 contains 16 residues. Germline V gene sequence: CDR1 PRHDT, CDR2 FYEKMQ (reference sequence). Treatment here: around 19 received Ad26.COV2.S at low or high dose, single or two shots; roughly five received placebo; per-sample allocation not given. Day 63 after the first injection of vaccine or placebo was the sampling time. Wuhan-strain SARS-CoV-2 spike was expressed by the Ad26 vector that made up the vaccine. Assay used: immunoSEQ multiplex PCR; TCRdb lists only in-frame clones, some missing. This table has some 520,000 clones, around nine tenths appearing once.

This material consisted of peripheral blood, taken in a trial of Ad26.COV2.S vaccine versus placebo. This rearrangement joins TRBV13 to TRBJ2-2, with 8 bases lining up with TRBD1. This TCR derives from a person between 18 and 65 years old who received the Ad26.COV2.S COVID-19 vaccine or a placebo. The CDR3 DNA reads as TGTGCCAGCAGCTCCCCGGACAGGGACAACACCGGGGAGCTGTTTTTT. Protein: CASSSPDRDNTGELFF.